The 4 T cell receptor beta chains below come from one sample, sequenced in a study of blood T cell repertoires in COVID-19. Measured with immunoSEQ multiplex PCR; TCRdb has only the in-frame clones, and not every one. The sample consists of roughly 150,000 clones, approximately 91% of them appearing once. Sequencing input: peripheral blood. The receptors come from a young man with acute or convalescent COVID-19.

This sequence joins TRBV21-1 and TRBJ1-4; TRBD1 is the table's D call, not checked against the DNA. TRBV21-1 is noted as a pseudogene. This CDR3 has 16 residues. For the CDR3, the DNA is TGTGCCAGCAGCAAACCCCAAGGGGGCTCGTATGAAAAACTGTTTTTT. This gives the protein CASSKPQGGSYEKLFF.

The CDR3: CASSLGGTSGGELFF. In DNA, the CDR3 is TGTGCCAGCAGCTTAGGCGGTACTAGTGGCGGGGAGCTGTTTTTT. The chain recombines TRBV11-2 with TRBJ2-2; D may be TRBD2 (5 bases). Germline assignment: CDR1 SGHAT and CDR2 FQNNGV. This CDR3 region has 15 residues. The V end was cut by 1 base, the J end by 7 bases, with 13 bases between.

This clone was seen once. The rearrangement uses TRBV6-5 and TRBJ2-7, with TRBD2 matching 13 bases. Germline V gene lookup returns CDR1 MNHEY and CDR2 SVGAGI. The CDR3 consists of 15 residues. The trim removed 7 bases at V and 5 bases at J, leaving 8 bases unmatched. Here the CDR3 DNA reads TGTGCCAGCAACCCAAGGACTAGCGGGAGAAACGAGCAGTACTTC. This translates into CASNPRTSGRNEQYF.

The gene calls are TRBV11-2 and TRBJ1-5; possible D gene TRBD1, 6 bases. Looked up from germline, CDR1 is SGHAT and CDR2 is FQNNGV. This CDR3 has 14 amino acids. V was clipped by 5 bases and J by 3 bases, with 11 bases between them. The CDR3 DNA follows: TGTGCCAGCAGCATACAGGGTACCAATCAGCCCCAGCATTTT. Its protein product is CASSIQGTNQPQHF.